This TCR beta chain was sequenced in a study of OX40 agonist ivuxolimab in advanced cancers. Study conclusions and caveats: It was not determined which antigens were specifically recognized by the peripheral T cells that had undergone clonal expansion.

Produced via immunoSEQ multiplex PCR; TCRdb's table is partial and in-frame only. Of approximately 90,000 clones detected, approximately 90% appear once; the ten largest clones hold approximately 1.3%. In this sample, this clone turned up a few times. Its antigen is currently unknown. Sequenced here: CD4+ or CD8+ T cells sorted from blood, sampled in a trial of the OX40 agonist ivuxolimab. The receptor comes from an adult with an advanced solid tumor such as melanoma, head and neck, liver or kidney cancer.

The CDR3 protein is CASSPPNIPGYTF. The CDR3 DNA is TGTGCCAGCAGTCCCCCCAACATACCGGGCTACACCTTC. The V and J genes are TRBV28 and TRBJ1-2; D gene uncertain. V lost 5 bases and J lost 8, with 15 bases in between. This CDR3 has 13 residues. Germline V gene sequence: CDR1 MDHEN, CDR2 SYDVKM.